The clone carrying this T cell receptor beta chain was recorded once. The antigen is not known. The sample belongs to a study of vaccination effects on CD4 cells after COVID-19. About the study: Post-vaccine specimens were collected at a median of 72 days following the second dose.

Sequencing in the ViraFEST assay came after antigen-specific CD4+ T cells had been expanded with viral peptide pools, which were used to stimulate PBMC. Cultured cells yielded isolated CD4+ T cells after 10 days. Participants were given two doses of BNT162b2 or mRNA-1273 vaccine. Repertoires were generated with immunoSEQ multiplex PCR, while TCRdb's copy carries only in-frame clones and drops some. This sample yields about 66,000 clones, of which about 80% are seen a single time; about 0.91% belongs to the top ten. V lost 2 bases to trimming and J lost 0 bases; unmatched junction nucleotides: 7. The CDR3 consists of 19 residues. Germline CDR1 is SGHAT and CDR2 is FQNNGV.

J is TRBJ2-3 and V is TRBV11-2, with 14 bases aligning to TRBD2. The sample here was CD4+ T cells from PBMCs cultured with HCoV-OC43 spike peptides, taken after COVID-19 vaccination. Specified subset: HCoV-OC43 spike overlapping peptide pool stimulation. The TCR was taken from a human donor who received a COVID-19 vaccine. CDR3 sequence reads: CASSLIWTSGGFSTDTQYF. Here the CDR3 DNA reads TGTGCCAGCAGCTTAATCTGGACTAGCGGGGGGTTTAGCACAGATACGCAGTATTTT.